The clone carrying this T cell receptor (beta chain) was recorded many times. This specimen belongs to a study of neurological immune-mediated disorders. CDR1 is MNHEY and CDR2 is SMNVEV in the germline V gene (reference sequence). Germline trimming cut 4 bases from V and 1 base from J; bases unmatched to any gene: 9. This CDR3 comprises 17 residues. Using its own MiXCR run on the 5' RACE reads, TCRdb lists one record per CDR3 protein. The sample has over 45,000 distinct CDR3 sequences; 4.5% to 7% are singletons. Sample: CD4+ T cells from blood. The sequence was collected from a woman between 18 and 29 years old with multiple sclerosis. This chain joins TRBV27 and TRBJ2-3; TRBD1 matches at 9 bases. This CDR3 is CASSSHRGRSGTDTQYF. CDR3 nucleotide sequence: TGTGCCAGCAGTTCACACAGGGGGCGGTCTGGCACAGATACGCAGTATTTT.